This TCR beta chain was sequenced in a study of blood T cell repertoires in COVID-19. Study context: Sources were T cells, B-cell-depleted T cells, or PBMCs; the material itself was cDNA or gDNA.

Method: immunoSEQ multiplex PCR; TCRdb's copy keeps in-frame clones and lacks some. The table lists 120,000 or so clones, around 86% of them singletons. Trimming at V came to 3 bases and at J to 9 bases, leaving 11 bases not matched to a gene. Germline CDR1 is DFQATT and CDR2 is SNEGSKA (reference sequence). The CDR3 contains 14 residues. This clonotype originated in a man in his 60s with acute or convalescent COVID-19. This sequence joins TRBV20-1 and TRBJ2-7; 10 positions agree with TRBD2. The sequencing input was peripheral blood. CDR3 sequence: CSASGGSGRSGQYF. In DNA, the CDR3 is TGCAGTGCTAGTGGGGGTAGCGGGAGGTCTGGGCAGTACTTC.